Presented here are 23 T cell receptor beta chains from one specimen sequenced in a study of preoperative IRX-2 immunotherapy in early breast cancer. The treatment: preoperative locoregional IRX-2 cytokine immunotherapy. Produced via immunoSEQ multiplex PCR; TCRdb's table is partial and in-frame only. The sample has 40,000 to 45,000 clones, 77% seen once. The sample was tumor tissue, taken after IRX-2 immunotherapy. These receptors were taken from a human donor with breast cancer.

The V and J genes are TRBV5-1 and TRBJ2-7, with TRBD1 as a possible D gene (5 bases). The CDR3 has 15 residues. With 4 bases removed from V and 3 bases from J, the gap between germline ends came to 17 bases. The V gene's germline CDR1 is SGHRS and CDR2 YFSETQ. Written as DNA, the CDR3 is TGCGCCAGCAGCCAAGGAACAGGAAGGGACTACGAGCAGTACTTC. This sequence encodes CASSQGTGRDYEQYF.

The chain recombines TRBV23-1 with TRBJ2-1; the match to TRBD2 covers 8 bases. TRBV23-1 is known as an ORF, though its function is uncertain. The CDR3 runs 20 residues. Unmatched junction bases numbered 19, after V lost 6 bases and J lost 0 bases. CDR3 nucleotide sequence: TGCGCCAGCAGCCATTCCGGGACTAGGGGGTATAAGAGCTCCTACAATGAGCAGTTCTTC. It specifies CASSHSGTRGYKSSYNEQFF.

The V call is TRBV5-1, the J call TRBJ2-2; D unclear. This CDR3 is 14 amino acids long. Between the trimmed V and J ends, which lost 0 bases and 5 bases, there was a span of 8 bases. Germline loops: CDR1 SGHRS, CDR2 YFSETQ. CDR3 protein: CASSLAMNTGELFF. The CDR3 DNA sequence: TGCGCCAGCAGCTTGGCTATGAATACCGGGGAGCTGTTTTTT.

The rearrangement links TRBV5-1 to TRBJ2-1; tentative D call: TRBD1 (5 bases). The CDR3 sequence is 15 residues long. Per germline, CDR1 SGHRS and CDR2 YFSETQ. With 0 bases removed from V and 8 bases from J, the gap between germline ends came to 15 bases. The CDR3 loop reads CASSLEGSRVDEQFF. The CDR3 DNA sequence: TGCGCCAGCAGCTTGGAGGGGTCCCGCGTGGATGAGCAGTTCTTC.

Concerning this clone itself: Its ends do not fully match the called genes, so a read error is possible. CDR3 sequence: CASSIGQALYGYIF. The CDR3 DNA reads TGTGCCAGCAGCATCGGACAGGCCCTCTATGGCTACATCTTC. The J gene is TRBJ1-2, the V gene TRBV9; 7 bases map to TRBD1. This CDR3 is built from 14 residues. In germline, CDR1 is SGDLS, CDR2 YYNGEE. Full variable domain (remainder filled in from reference TRBV9 and TRBJ1-2): DSGVTQTPKHLITATGQRVTLRCSPRSGDLSVYWYQQSLDQGLQFLIQYYNGEERAKGNILERFSAQQFPDLHSELNLSSLELGDSALYFCASSIGQALYGYIFGSGTRLTVV.

CDR3 nucleotides: TGTGCCAGCTCACCTAAGCGACTAGCGGGAGAGACCCAGTACTTC. Translation: CASSPKRLAGETQYF. The rearrangement uses TRBV18 and TRBJ2-5; 10 bases are a match to TRBD2. The V gene's germline CDR1 is KGHSH and CDR2 LQKENI. With V trimmed by 3 bases and J by 4 bases, 5 bases remained unmatched. CDR3 length equals 15 residues.

The gene calls are TRBV7-4 and TRBJ2-1; a weak D match, TRBD1 (5 bases). Trimming took 5 bases from V and 6 from J, leaving 20 bases between them. The germline CDR1 and CDR2 sequences are SGHVT and SQSDAQ. This CDR3 region has 16 residues. The CDR3: CASSQDLRQGSNEQFF. CDR3 in DNA: TGTGCCAGCAGCCAAGATTTGAGGCAGGGTAGCAATGAGCAGTTCTTC.

The CDR3 is CASSLRTSIDGRTDTQYF. CDR3 nucleotides: TGCGCCAGCAGCTTGAGGACTAGCATCGACGGGCGCACAGATACGCAGTATTTT. The chain uses TRBV5-1 and TRBJ2-3; 8 nucleotides match TRBD2. The V gene end was trimmed by 1 base and the J gene end by 1 base; junction bases not matched to a gene: 11. Germline V gene lookup returns CDR1 SGHRS and CDR2 YFSETQ. The CDR3 sequence is 18 residues long.

The chain carries TRBV5-1 and TRBJ1-6; 12 bases agree with TRBD1. Germline assignment: CDR1 SGHRS and CDR2 YFSETQ. This CDR3 has 16 amino acids. V lost 3 bases and J lost 5; bases outside the gene matches: 3. In DNA form, the CDR3 reads TGCGCCAGCAGCTCGGGACAGGGGGCGAATAATTCACCCCTCCACTTT. Protein: CASSSGQGANNSPLHF.

The J gene is TRBJ2-1, the V gene TRBV10-2; TRBD2 aligns across 9 bases. After removal of 3 bases from V and 1 base from J, the junction contained 7 bases not matched to a gene. This CDR3 has 17 amino acids. The germline CDR1 and CDR2 sequences are WSHSY and SAAADI. CDR3 loop: CASSDHSGRGSYNEQFF. Written as DNA, the CDR3 is TGCGCCAGCAGTGACCATAGCGGGAGAGGGTCCTACAATGAGCAGTTCTTC.

This chain links TRBV29-1 with TRBJ2-6, with 7 nucleotides matching TRBD1. V shed 6 bases, J shed 2 bases, and the junction held 1 base outside the gene matches. Germline V gives CDR1 SQVTM, CDR2 ANQGSEA. CDR3 size: 13 residues. CDR3 sequence (DNA): TGCAGCGTACAGGGGACTGGGGCCAACGTCCTGACTTTC. Encoded protein: CSVQGTGANVLTF.

The rearrangement links TRBV19 to TRBJ1-1; TRBD1 aligns across 9 bases. The trim removed 1 base at V and 1 base at J, leaving 1 base unmatched. Germline CDR1 is LNHDA and CDR2 is SQIVND (reference sequence). The CDR3 extends over 15 amino acids. As DNA, the CDR3 is TGTGCCAGTAGTATAGGACAGGGGGGGAACACTGAAGCTTTCTTT. This translates into CASSIGQGGNTEAFF.

The chain couples TRBV5-1 to TRBJ1-2; TRBD1 aligns across 8 bases. Looked up from germline, CDR1 is SGHRS and CDR2 is YFSETQ. CDR3 length: 14 residues. Trimming took 3 bases from V and 6 from J; bases not matched to a gene: 7. The CDR3 here is CASSSTQGADGYTF. The CDR3, as DNA: TGCGCCAGCAGCTCAACCCAGGGGGCGGATGGCTACACCTTC.

By sample share, this clone is medium-sized (0.01 to 0.1%). The V call is TRBV11-3, the J call TRBJ1-1; D is undetermined. This CDR3 region has 15 residues. V gave up 3 bases and J gave up 1 base, with 12 bases separating them. Germline loops: CDR1 SGHNT, CDR2 YENEEA. CDR3 amino acids: CASSLAGAWNTEAFF. The CDR3, as DNA: TGTGCCAGCAGCTTGGCAGGTGCCTGGAACACTGAAGCTTTCTTT. Variable domain in full (rest from reference TRBV11-3 and TRBJ1-1): EAGVVQSPRYKIIEKKQPVAFWCNPISGHNTLYWYLQNLGQGPELLIRYENEEAVDDSQLPKDRFSAERLKGVDSTLKIQPAELGDSAVYLCASSLAGAWNTEAFFGQGTRLTVV.

The chain carries TRBV14 and TRBJ2-2, with D maybe TRBD1 (6 bases). Deletions cut 2 bases from V and 5 bases from J, with 12 bases between. The germline gives CDR1 SGHDN, CDR2 FVKESK. The CDR3 spans 15 residues. In DNA, the CDR3 is TGTGCCAGCAGCCAATCCACAGGGTGGACCGGGGAGCTGTTTTTT. Residues: CASSQSTGWTGELFF.

The chain employs TRBV11-3 and TRBJ1-2; D is undetermined. V lost 0 bases, J lost 3 bases, and 8 bases lay in between. Germline V gene sequence: CDR1 SGHNT, CDR2 YENEEA. CDR3 length: 14 amino acids. CDR3 residues: CASSLDEWDYGYTF. CDR3 sequence (DNA): TGTGCCAGCAGCTTAGATGAGTGGGACTATGGCTACACCTTC.

In its sample, this clone was seen once. The CDR3 bases are TGTGCCAGCAGGAGAAAACAGGGCGCTGGAGGCAATGAGCAGTTCTTC. It is translated as CASRRKQGAGGNEQFF. J is TRBJ2-1 and V is TRBV22-1; TRBD1, the D gene given by the table, was not confirmed from the DNA. TRBV22-1 is designated a pseudogene. The CDR3 contains 16 residues.

With regard to this clone: One junction end does not reproduce the germline sequence, and a read error may be involved. The chain couples TRBV6-8 to TRBJ1-3; D not certain. There are 12 residues in the CDR3. The V gene's germline CDR1 is MNHGY and CDR2 SAAAGT. CDR3 DNA sequence: TGTGCCATCAGTCCACAGGGAAACACCATATATTTT. Amino acids: CAISPQGNTIYF.

This clone was recorded only once. The gene calls are TRBV6-4 and TRBJ2-7, with TRBD1 identical over 7 bases. The germline gives CDR1 MRHNA, CDR2 SNTAGT. The CDR3 covers 14 residues. With V trimmed by 4 bases and J by 3 bases, 6 bases remained unmatched. CDR3 nucleotides: TGTGCCAGCAGTGCGGGACAGAAACTCTACGAGCAGTACTTC. Translated, it gives CASSAGQKLYEQYF.

This chain uses TRBV6-8 with TRBJ1-4, with D perhaps TRBD1 (6 bases). The CDR3 totals 16 residues. Trimming removed 5 bases at V and 5 bases at J, with 18 bases between. In germline, CDR1 is MNHGY, CDR2 SAAAGT. CDR3 in amino acids: CASSEGRGGLNEKLFF. The CDR3, as DNA: TGTGCCAGCAGTGAGGGGAGGGGGGGGTTGAATGAAAAACTGTTTTTT.

The rearrangement joins TRBV28 to TRBJ2-7; D is perhaps TRBD2 (6 bases). With 1 base removed from V and 1 base from J, the gap between germline ends came to 8 bases. Looked up from germline, CDR1 is MDHEN and CDR2 is SYDVKM. The CDR3 covers 14 residues. The CDR3 loop is CASSLFAGSYEQYF. The CDR3 bases are TGTGCCAGCAGTTTATTCGCGGGATCCTACGAGCAGTACTTC.

The chain couples TRBV7-6 to TRBJ2-1; D possibly corresponds to TRBD2 (6 bases). The CDR3 has 14 residues. V lost 6 bases and J lost 6, with 15 bases in between. CDR1 and CDR2 from the germline V gene are SGHVS and FNYEAQ. CDR3 in DNA: TGTGCCAGCAGTCAGAGACTCGGGGGCAATGAGCAGTTCTTC. Amino acid sequence: CASSQRLGGNEQFF. Complete variable domain (other parts from reference TRBV7-6 and TRBJ2-1): GAGVSQSPRYKVTKRGQDVALRCDPISGHVSLYWYRQALGQGPEFLTYFNYEAQQDKSGLPNDRFSAERPEGSISTLTIQRTEQRDSAMYRCASSQRLGGNEQFFGPGTRLTVL.

The gene calls are TRBV14 and TRBJ1-6; D not resolved. This CDR3 has 15 amino acids. The germline V gene has CDR1 SGHDN and CDR2 FVKESK. Between the trimmed V and J ends, which lost 4 bases and 2 bases, there was a span of 9 bases. CDR3 sequence reads: CASSPDIPYNSPLHF. Here the CDR3 DNA reads TGTGCCAGCAGCCCGGATATCCCCTATAATTCACCCCTCCACTTT.